A single sample gave rise to the 10 T cell receptor beta chains below, sequenced in a study of regulatory T cells in long-lasting Graves disease. Investigators prepared the TCR beta libraries by applying iRepertoire HTBI primers and Arm-PCR of CDR3 regions. TCRdb independently ran MiXCR on the multiplex PCR reads; one entry per CDR3 protein. The repertoire has about 350,000 distinct CDR3 sequences, 15% to 20% of them found once; the top ten carry about 19%. The time point is: newly diagnosed GD, antithyroid drugs for less than 3 months. Generation of the TCR library employed RNA extracted from PBMCs. These data were also filed under a second study, of T cells in Graves' hyperthyroidism and ophthalmopathy.

The sequencing here drew on peripheral blood mononuclear cells (PBMCs), taken at new diagnosis, from a patient treated with antithyroid drugs. Receptors were obtained from a woman aged 18-30 years with Graves disease.

This clonotype was seen more than once but under ten times. At one of its ends the junction is not consistent with the germline gene, which may arise from a read error. The chain uses TRBV3-1 and TRBJ1-2; 7 positions agree with TRBD1. The CDR3 contains 16 residues. Germline values: CDR1 LGHDT, CDR2 YNNKEL (reference sequence). This chain's CDR3 is CASSQDPRGSNCGYTF. Written as DNA, the CDR3 is TGTGCCAGCAGCCAAGACCCCAGGGGGTCTAACTGTGGCTACACCTTC.

This clonotype was recorded a few times. V usage is TRBV19 and J usage is TRBJ2-5; 8 nucleotides align to TRBD2. The CDR3 is 19 residues long. Germline loops: CDR1 LNHDA, CDR2 SQIVND (reference sequence). V was clipped by 6 bases and J by 2 bases; unmatched bases: 20. CDR3 residues: CASSWTSRATYRGQETQYF. The DNA of the CDR3 is TGTGCCAGTAGCTGGACTAGCAGAGCCACCTACCGCGGGCAAGAGACCCAGTACTTC.

This clonotype was seen at least ten times. The chain uses TRBV28 and TRBJ2-3; a weak D match, TRBD2 (6 bases). The CDR3 has 16 amino acids. Trimming removed 4 bases at V and 1 base at J, with 15 bases between. Germline V lookup: CDR1 MDHEN, CDR2 SYDVKM. CDR3 sequence reads: CASSSGLTSRTDTQYF. In nucleotides, the CDR3 is TGTGCCAGCAGTTCGGGACTCACGAGTCGCACAGATACGCAGTATTTT.

Note on this clonotype: A single base separates this from a much larger clone, so it may be a read error. In DNA, the CDR3 is TGTGCCAGCAGTTACTACCCGACTAGCGACCAAGAGACCCAGTACTTC. As protein: CASSYYPTSDQETQYF. The genes are TRBV28 and TRBJ2-5; TRBD2 agrees at 8 bases. Germline trimming cut 4 bases from V and 0 bases from J; bases unmatched to any gene: 7. Germline V gives CDR1 MDHEN, CDR2 SYDVKM. This CDR3 comprises 16 residues.

This clonotype came up a few times. V and J are TRBV18 and TRBJ1-3, with unresolved D. V was cut by 2 bases and J by 3 bases, with 11 bases left in between. Germline V CDR1 and CDR2: KGHSH, LQKENI. CDR3 length equals 15 residues. CDR3: CASSPIGESGNTIYF. The CDR3 DNA reads as TGTGCCAGCTCACCAATCGGGGAAAGTGGAAACACCATATATTTT. Full variable domain (missing parts from reference TRBV18 and TRBJ1-3): NAGVMQNPRHLVRRRGQEARLRCSPMKGHSHVYWYRQLPEEGLKFMVYLQKENIIDESGMPKERFSAEFPKEGPSILRIQQVVRGDSAAYFCASSPIGESGNTIYFGEGSWLTVV.

This clonotype came up many times. This chain uses TRBV7-9 with TRBJ2-3, with 9 bases identical to TRBD2. V shed 2 bases, J shed 6 bases, and the junction held 9 bases outside the gene matches. Per germline, CDR1 SEHNR and CDR2 FQNEAQ (reference sequence). This CDR3 region has 16 residues. CDR3: CASSLSVGLAFDTQYF. The CDR3 DNA is TGTGCCAGCAGCTTATCGGTGGGACTAGCTTTCGATACGCAGTATTTT.

This clonotype was counted many times. V gene TRBV5-6 combines with J gene TRBJ2-2; D is unclear. Trimming stripped 5 bases from V and 6 bases from J, with 17 bases between. The germline V gene encodes CDR1 SGHDT and CDR2 YYEEEE. There are 15 residues in the CDR3. CDR3 in amino acids: CASSLSLWGAGELFF. DNA for the CDR3: TGTGCCAGCAGTCTCTCCCTCTGGGGTGCCGGGGAGCTGTTTTTT.

This clonotype has at least ten counts. The chain combines TRBV6-1 with TRBJ2-5; 7 nucleotides line up with TRBD1. Germline lookup yields CDR1 MNHNS and CDR2 SASEGT. The CDR3 loop spans 13 amino acids. Trimming took 4 bases from V and 4 from J; bases not matched to a gene: 3. The CDR3 reads CASSGQGVETQYF. In DNA form, the CDR3 reads TGTGCCAGCAGTGGACAGGGAGTAGAGACCCAGTACTTC.

This clonotype was recorded at least ten times. The chain employs TRBV20-1 and TRBJ2-5; D remains unclear. This CDR3 is built from 14 residues. Germline assignment: CDR1 DFQATT and CDR2 SNEGSKA (reference sequence). Trimming left V 1 base short and J 7 bases short, with 16 bases between. Here the CDR3 reads CSARAETDTRTQYF. The CDR3 DNA follows: TGCAGTGCTAGAGCCGAGACCGACACGAGGACCCAGTACTTC.

This clonotype has at least ten counts. The rearrangement links TRBV11-2 to TRBJ2-1, with D maybe TRBD2 (5 bases). The CDR3 loop spans 14 amino acids. Trimming removed 4 bases from V and 6 bases from J, with 13 bases in between. Germline assignment: CDR1 SGHAT and CDR2 FQNNGV. Here the CDR3 DNA reads TGTGCCAGCAGCTCACTTCAACTAGGCAATGAGCAGTTCTTC. Translating it yields CASSSLQLGNEQFF.